These 15 T cell receptor beta chains were all obtained from the same sample, sequenced in a study of T cell responses to AZD1222 COVID-19 vaccine (dated by TCRdb to the early 2020s). The library was made by the immunoSEQ multiplex PCR assay. What TCRdb holds here is the immuneACCESS table cut down to in-frame rearrangements. Part of the clones is not present; checked against another copy, under half of the missing clones reflect an unresolved V gene, and the others are unexplained. The sample table holds 70,000 to 95,000 clones, of which more than 80% were seen once. The ten largest clonotypes hold under 3% of the sample. Per the publication, the time point label means: about 28 days (+/-7) after the second vaccine dose. The material sequenced was peripheral blood, taken 28 days after the second AZD1222 dose. The receptors were gathered from an adult who received the AZD1222 COVID-19 vaccine.

This chain connects TRBV11-2 to TRBJ1-6, with D unclear. The CDR3 length is 14 residues. Trimming shortened V by 5 bases and J by 8 bases, and 13 bases separated the two germline ends. Germline assignment: CDR1 SGHAT and CDR2 FQNNGV. The CDR3 DNA is TGTGCCAGCAGCCCACACGGACCAGATTCACCCCTCCACTTT. Its translation is CASSPHGPDSPLHF.

The gene calls are TRBV27 and TRBJ1-1, with D unclear. CDR1 and CDR2 (germline): MNHEY, SMNVEV (reference sequence). The CDR3 sequence is 13 residues long. V was pared by 1 base and J by 0 bases, with 3 bases between. The CDR3 sequence: CASSLLMNTEAFF. CDR3 coding DNA: TGTGCCAGCAGTTTATTGATGAACACTGAAGCTTTCTTT.

This chain connects TRBV6-6 to TRBJ1-2; TRBD1 matches 7 bases. With V trimmed by 0 bases and J by 2 bases, 6 bases remained unmatched. This CDR3 comprises 16 residues. Germline V gives CDR1 MNHNY, CDR2 SVGAGI (reference sequence). CDR3 sequence: CASSYSLTGRNYGYTF. The CDR3 DNA sequence: TGTGCCAGCAGTTACTCTTTGACAGGGAGGAACTATGGCTACACCTTC.

This clone was observed a single time. The sample has other DNA sequences that encode this CDR3 too. The chain is built from TRBV24-1 and TRBJ1-2, with D tentatively TRBD1 (5 bases). This CDR3 has 16 residues. The germline V and J ends were trimmed by 0 bases and 2 bases, with 12 bases remaining between them. Germline lookup yields CDR1 KGHDR and CDR2 SFDVKD. The CDR3 protein is CATSDLVWGQNYGYTF. DNA of the CDR3: TGTGCCACCAGTGATTTGGTCTGGGGCCAGAACTATGGCTACACCTTC.

V usage is TRBV10-2 and J usage is TRBJ2-3; D gene uncertain. The germline CDR1 and CDR2 sequences are WSHSY and SAAADI. This CDR3 is 16 amino acids long. Trimming removed 3 bases at V and 7 bases at J, with 20 bases between. The DNA of the CDR3 is TGCGCCAGCAGTGAATTGAGAGGAGCGCCGAGGTATACGCAGTATTTT. Translated: CASSELRGAPRYTQYF.

The V and J genes are TRBV9 and TRBJ1-2, with 12 positions matching TRBD1. This CDR3 region has 16 residues. Germline V gene data show CDR1 as SGDLS and CDR2 as YYNGEE. The ends lost 4 bases at V and 6 bases at J; junction bases unmatched: 10. CDR3 DNA sequence: TGTGCCAGCAGCCCCGGTGGGACAGGGGGCTTTCATGGCTACACCTTC. Its translation is CASSPGGTGGFHGYTF.

Turning to this clone: Other DNA sequences in the sample encode the same CDR3. The chain joins TRBV7-9 to TRBJ1-4; 10 bases match TRBD1. The CDR3 is 14 residues long. CDR1 is SEHNR and CDR2 is FQNEAQ in the germline V gene (reference sequence). J gave up 5 bases and V 4 bases, and 1 base lay outside the gene matches. For the CDR3, the DNA is TGTGCCAGCAGCTCGGGACAGGGGAATGAAAAACTGTTTTTT. It codes for CASSSGQGNEKLFF.

The rearrangement joins TRBV4-3 to TRBJ2-5, with D perhaps TRBD2 (5 bases). The CDR3 is 15 amino acids. V dropped 4 bases and J dropped 6 bases, with 18 bases sitting between them. Germline CDR1 reads LGHNA; CDR2 reads YSLEER. The DNA of the CDR3 is TGCGCCAGCAGCCCCCAGGCCGGGAACTCGCAGACCCAGTACTTC. Its protein is CASSPQAGNSQTQYF.

The chain links TRBV5-1 to TRBJ1-2, with D possibly matching TRBD1 (5 bases). This CDR3 contains 14 residues. V was shortened by 4 bases and J by 0 bases, with 10 bases between the two germline ends. Per the germline V gene, CDR1 is SGHRS and CDR2 is YFSETQ. The CDR3, as DNA: TGCGCCAGCAGCCCCGGGACGACTAACTATGGCTACACCTTC. Amino acids: CASSPGTTNYGYTF.

Worth noting for this clone: The DNA is omitted, as the CDR3 cannot be located on it reliably, and the CDR3 follows TCRdb's listing. This rearrangement joins TRBV6-5 to TRBJ1-3; TRBD1, as called in the table, went unchecked against the DNA. The germline V gene encodes CDR1 MNHEY and CDR2 SVGAGI. The CDR3 is 14 amino acids in total, end residues counted. The CDR3 protein is CASILGQGADTIYF.

The gene calls are TRBV5-4 and TRBJ1-4; 9 bases match TRBD1. Per the germline V gene, CDR1 is SGHNT and CDR2 is YYREEE (reference sequence). The ends lost 3 bases at V and 2 bases at J; junction bases unmatched: 2. The CDR3 is 15 amino acids. CDR3 DNA: TGTGCCAGCAGCTCGACAGGGGGTACTAATGAAAAACTGTTTTTT. Translating it yields CASSSTGGTNEKLFF.

The chain couples TRBV5-6 to TRBJ1-1; D may be TRBD1 (6 bases). Germline assignment: CDR1 SGHDT and CDR2 YYEEEE. V shed 5 bases and J shed 1 base, with 18 bases lying between them. This CDR3 region has 16 residues. CDR3 residues: CASSSKWDTTNTEAFF. DNA of the CDR3: TGTGCCAGCAGTTCGAAGTGGGACACAACGAACACTGAAGCTTTCTTT.

The chain links TRBV12-5 to TRBJ1-1; D is possibly TRBD1 (5 bases). CDR1 and CDR2 (germline): LGHNT, FRNRAP. This CDR3 has 16 residues. With 0 bases removed from V and 0 bases from J, the gap between germline ends came to 11 bases. CDR3 sequence (DNA): TGTGCTAGTGGTTTGGTATCTGGGGGAATGAACACTGAAGCTTTCTTT. Translation: CASGLVSGGMNTEAFF.

The chain carries TRBV19 and TRBJ1-1; maybe TRBD1 (5 bases). Trimming took off 0 bases at V and 6 bases at J, with 14 bases between the two ends. Germline CDR1 and CDR2: LNHDA and SQIVND (reference sequence). The CDR3 has 15 amino acids. The CDR3 DNA reads as TGTGCCAGTAGTATAGAGGGGACCGGAGACGCTGAAGCTTTCTTT. This gives the protein CASSIEGTGDAEAFF. Variable domain in full (rest from reference TRBV19 and TRBJ1-1): DGGITQSPKYLFRKEGQNVTLSCEQNLNHDAMYWYRQDPGQGLRLIYYSQIVNDFQKGDIAEGYSVSREKKESFPLTVTSAQKNPTAFYLCASSIEGTGDAEAFFGQGTRLTVV.

This chain connects TRBV23-1 to TRBJ2-7; 9 nucleotides line up with TRBD1. TRBV23-1 qualifies as an ORF whose function is uncertain. This CDR3 region has 14 residues. Unmatched junction bases numbered 7, after V lost 7 bases and J lost 3 bases. CDR3 loop: CASTLGQGYYEQYF. The CDR3, as DNA: TGCGCCAGCACTTTGGGACAGGGTTACTACGAGCAGTACTTC.